This TCR beta chain was recorded in a study of blood T cell repertoires in COVID-19. Looking at the study overall: PBMCs, B-cell-depleted T cells, or T cells provided the cDNA or gDNA that made up the material.

How the authors handled the data: Reference gene primers were amplified, and this amplification served to estimate nucleated cell counts. The protocol was immunoSEQ multiplex PCR, while the TCRdb copy is restricted to in-frame clones and leaves out a portion. That table gives V, J and clone size, and the DNA gave D and trimming. The sample holds around 170,000 clones, more than 85% seen once. V was shortened by 0 bases and J by 5 bases, with 7 bases between the two germline ends. In germline, CDR1 is SGHVS, CDR2 FNYEAQ. The CDR3 consists of 14 residues. The chain has TRBV7-6 and TRBJ1-4; D is uncertain. This clonotype was sampled from a woman under 40 with active or convalescent COVID-19. The sample comprised peripheral blood. CDR3 residues: CASSLAPENEKLFF. In DNA form, the CDR3 reads TGTGCCAGCAGCTTAGCTCCGGAGAATGAAAAACTGTTTTTT. The whole variable domain, remainder taken from reference TRBV7-6 and TRBJ1-4, is GAGVSQSPRYKVTKRGQDVALRCDPISGHVSLYWYRQALGQGPEFLTYFNYEAQQDKSGLPNDRFSAERPEGSISTLTIQRTEQRDSAMYRCASSLAPENEKLFFGSGTQLSVL.